At least ten counts were recorded for the clone carrying this TCR beta chain. These data come from a study of prognosis after radiotherapy for stage I lung cancer. Amplicons of TCR beta CDR3 were generated from genomic DNA by two-round multiplex PCR. Amplification during the initial PCR round employed primers specific to each TRBV and TRBJ gene. TCRdb called the multiplex PCR reads again in MiXCR, with one record for every CDR3 protein. The data contain around 19,000 distinct CDR3 sequences, roughly 55% of them singletons. Sample: PBMCs, taken before or after stereotactic body radiation therapy (not recorded which). The source of this sequence is a donor aged 50 or older with non-small cell lung cancer.

Here the CDR3 reads CATSSSDTFLYEQYF. CDR3 DNA: TGTGCCACCAGCAGTTCGGACACTTTTCTCTACGAGCAGTACTTC. This chain joins TRBV15 and TRBJ2-7, with TRBD1 as a possible D gene (5 bases). Germline V gene lookup returns CDR1 LNHNV and CDR2 YYDKDF (reference sequence). V lost 3 bases to trimming and J lost 3 bases, with 15 bases between them. The CDR3 loop spans 15 amino acids.